This T cell receptor (beta chain) was profiled in a study of neurological immune-mediated disorders. Healthy controls consisted of blood bank volunteers in Maryland, USA. This clonotype was found many times. This CDR3 is built from 14 residues. V trimming: 2 bases; J trimming: 3 bases; junction bases outside the gene matches: 2. Germline assignment: CDR1 DFQATT and CDR2 SNEGSKA (reference sequence). 5'RACE generated cDNA with 10-nucleotide random UMIs. TCRdb re-derived calls from the 5' RACE reads in MiXCR, one entry per CDR3 protein. The data hold fewer than 45,000 distinct CDR3 sequences, with under 9.5% observed a single time.

The sample comprised PBMCs. V is TRBV20-1 and J is TRBJ2-3; 10 nucleotides line up with TRBD2. The source of this sequence is a woman aged 35 to 49 in good health. The CDR3 here is CSARPAGGTDTQYF. For the CDR3, the DNA is TGCAGTGCTAGACCAGCGGGAGGGACAGATACGCAGTATTTT.